The 4 T cell receptor beta chains below come from one sample, sequenced in a study of lymphopenia after photon versus proton radiotherapy. Only in-frame clones appear in the TCRdb table, and some are missing; sequencing was by immunoSEQ multiplex PCR. The sample lists about 53,000 clones, around 83% occurring once. The specimen comprised peripheral blood, sampled from a patient treated with photon-based radiotherapy. The receptors were gathered from a man aged 50 or older with gastric cancer.

This clone occurred once. The chain carries TRBV18 and TRBJ1-2; TRBD1 matches 10 bases. Germline-derived CDR1 and CDR2 are KGHSH and LQKENI. After removal of 3 bases from V and 5 bases from J, the junction contained 6 bases not matched to a gene. The CDR3 sequence is 15 residues long. The CDR3 DNA sequence: TGTGCCAGCTCACCCGAGACAGGGGGCGTGTATGGCTACACCTTC. Its translation is CASSPETGGVYGYTF.

The chain is built from TRBV6-5 and TRBJ1-1; D is perhaps TRBD1 (6 bases). CDR3 size: 12 residues. Deletions cut 2 bases from V and 8 bases from J, with 9 bases between. Germline CDR1 is MNHEY and CDR2 is SVGAGI. The DNA of the CDR3 is TGTGCCAGCAGTTACCGGGGGCGGGAAGCTTTCTTT. Its protein is CASSYRGREAFF.

This chain connects TRBV7-3 to TRBJ2-1; 9 bases agree with TRBD2. The J segment lost 0 bases and the V segment lost 4 bases, leaving 10 bases of the junction unmatched. CDR1 SGHTA and CDR2 FQGTGA come from the germline V gene. The CDR3 has 18 amino acids. In DNA, the CDR3 is TGTGCCAGCAGCTCACTGAAGGTGACTAGCGGCTCCTACAATGAGCAGTTCTTC. This translates into CASSSLKVTSGSYNEQFF.

The V gene is TRBV12-5, the J gene TRBJ2-1, with 10 positions matching TRBD1. This CDR3 is 16 amino acids long. Germline assignment: CDR1 LGHNT and CDR2 FRNRAP. V lost 0 bases, J lost 4 bases, and 3 bases stayed unmatched. The CDR3 loop is CASGLVLGQGYNEQFF. The CDR3 DNA follows: TGTGCTAGTGGTTTGGTACTGGGACAGGGGTACAATGAGCAGTTCTTC.